Detailed here is one T cell receptor (beta chain). Its antigen remains unidentified. The read gets to within 3 residues of the CDR3 end, and the germline J gene fills in the rest. This entry belongs to a study of T cells in women clearing cervical HPV infection. Study-wide background: Blood came at first lesion visit for cases, post-clearance for controls.

Profiled with immunoSEQ multiplex PCR; TCRdb holds only in-frame clones, not every one. In all, the sample yields fewer than 30,000 clones. Germline-derived CDR1 and CDR2 are SGHTA and FQGNSA. The CDR3 sequence is 13 residues long. HPV was found by MY09/MY11 PCR and dot-blot genotyping. Study-wide results and caveats: TRBV6-7 abundance was lower in cases than controls (roughly 0.11% versus 0.16%). Richness plus V gene abundances separated cases from controls with AUC about 0.8.

The origin of this receptor is a woman aged 18 to 75 with a cervical HPV16 infection that either progressed to CIN3+ or cleared (not recorded which). Sequencing was performed on blood buffy coat. The chain has TRBV7-2 and TRBJ1-2, with TRBD1 as a possible D gene (6 bases). The CDR3 sequence: CASSLEGGRGYTF. The covered CDR3 bases are TGTGCCAGCAGCTTAGAAGGGGGTAGGGGC.